The rows below give T cell receptor beta chains drawn from one sample of a study of CD8 T cells in Susac syndrome. In TCRdb, the immunoSEQ multiplex PCR reads were re-called with MiXCR into one record per CDR3 protein. The sample includes over 100,000 distinct CDR3 sequences, just under 95% of them seen just once. Sequencing input: CD8+ T cells from PBMCs. These receptors came from a human donor with Susac syndrome. Both conserved end residues are part of each CDR3.

V gene,J gene,CDR3 protein
TRBV4-1,TRBJ2-3,CASSPGNLADTQYF
TRBV6-5,TRBJ2-1,CASSQFQGGYNEQFF
TRBV7-9,TRBJ1-1,CASSFGGFSYTEAFF
TRBV9,TRBJ2-2,CASSFRDRHTGELFF
TRBV19,TRBJ2-1,CASSPGTADNEQFF
TRBV7-9,TRBJ1-6,CASSLAGTGFPPLHF
TRBV12-3/TRBV12-4,TRBJ2-3,CASLAGRTDTQYF
TRBV29-1,TRBJ2-1,CSVVVASHNEQFF
TRBV4-1,TRBJ1-1,CASSQEQGAGTEAFF
TRBV15,TRBJ2-5,CATSSARGGQETQYF
TRBV4-1,TRBJ2-5,CASSLSSAGLGETQYF
TRBV12-5,TRBJ2-7,CASGFGYEQYF
TRBV5-6,TRBJ2-7,CASSGGVSSYEQYF
TRBV9,TRBJ1-5,CASSDGGDQPQHF
TRBV21-1,TRBJ1-5,CASSKDGGQFSNQPQHF
TRBV7-9,TRBJ1-5,CASSLSRDNQPQHF
TRBV29-1,TRBJ1-3,CSVKGADGNTIYF
TRBV4-2,TRBJ2-1,CASSQDLAGGDNEQFF
TRBV14,TRBJ1-2,CASSQGRGLNGYTF
TRBV19,TRBJ2-3,CASSMGPSDTQYF
TRBV24-1,TRBJ2-2,CATSDARVTGELFF
TRBV12-3/TRBV12-4,TRBJ1-2,CASRLDRGYGYTF
TRBV5-1,TRBJ2-1,CASSFFSAYNEQFF
TRBV12-5,TRBJ2-7,CASAGGGFYEQYF
TRBV15,TRBJ2-7,CATSSNRQGGPYEQYF
TRBV20-1,TRBJ2-5,CSARELLSGQETQYF
TRBV29-1,TRBJ2-1,CSVEWRGSVYNEQFF
TRBV4-1,TRBJ2-7,CASSPRGVGYEQYF
TRBV4-1,TRBJ2-2,CASSQVAGAGELFF
TRBV30,TRBJ1-1,CAWSYRVREAFF
TRBV19,TRBJ1-1,CASIEDISNTEAFF
TRBV29-1,TRBJ1-2,CSVDRDGQGGYTF
TRBV7-2,TRBJ2-7,CASSLIPPEQYF
TRBV20-1,TRBJ1-2,CSTQIQTGYTF
TRBV25-1,TRBJ1-4,CASIGQQNEKLFF
TRBV12-3/TRBV12-4,TRBJ2-1,CASSPLPGGNEQFF
TRBV7-9,TRBJ1-2,CASSSSGGYYGYTF
TRBV20-1,TRBJ2-1,CSPWTFLNEQFF
TRBV19,TRBJ2-7,CASSIGASEPYEQYF
TRBV29-1,TRBJ2-7,CSVENRDKSYEQYF
TRBV15,TRBJ1-1,CATSRVGGEAFF
TRBV10-2,TRBJ2-5,CASRPTFETQYF
TRBV6-2/TRBV6-3,TRBJ2-7,CASSYSTGNGEQYF
TRBV12-3/TRBV12-4,TRBJ2-1,CASSFGSVPYNEQFF
TRBV29-1,TRBJ2-3,CSVEDLGPTDTQYF
TRBV6-5,TRBJ2-1,CASSRLAGDNEQFF
TRBV7-6,TRBJ1-1,CASSTTAVNTEAFF
TRBV4-1,TRBJ1-1,CASSQEWAVNTEAFF
TRBV27,TRBJ1-5,CASSFSGYQPQHF
TRBV4-3,TRBJ1-1,CASSQLWYSAAEAFF
TRBV5-6,TRBJ2-7,CASTIAGYSYEQYF
TRBV12-3/TRBV12-4,TRBJ2-5,CASSFWGSQETQYF
TRBV13,TRBJ2-1,CASSLSSGGFRYNEQFF